This TCR beta chain was documented in a study of shared clonotypes between healthy human individuals. Study context: CD8 memory received one plate per donor, CD8 naive two, CD4 memory three and CD4 naive three.

This table comes from immunoSEQ multiplex PCR, and its TCRdb copy is limited to in-frame clones, with some not included. There are 1,500,000 or so clones in the sample; just under 99% occur only once, and approximately 0.4% lies in the top ten. CDR1 and CDR2 from the germline V gene are LNHDA and SQIVND (reference sequence). CDR3 length: 14 residues. Trimming took off 5 bases at V and 5 bases at J, with 13 bases between the two ends. The sample comprised naive CD4+ T cells sorted from blood. The subset denotes: CD45RA+ positively selected. This TCR came from a man between 25 and 39 years old in good health. This rearrangement joins TRBV19 to TRBJ1-5; tentative D call: TRBD1 (6 bases). This chain's CDR3 is CASSQDSLDQPQHF. CDR3 DNA: TGTGCCAGTAGTCAGGACAGTCTAGATCAGCCCCAGCATTTT.